These T cell receptor beta chains were read from a single sample in a study of cytomegalovirus exposure and HLA in healthy donors. Sequenced by immunoSEQ multiplex PCR; TCRdb stores in-frame clones only, minus some. The sample gives 70,000 to 80,000 clones, roughly 94% of which show up once; approximately 3.4% is in the top ten. Input material: PBMCs. The receptors originated from a woman aged 18-29 years in good health and CMV-seropositive. The CDR3 runs from the conserved cysteine through the conserved F or W. D genes are given only for firm matches. Only some rows state a clone size, as once, few, many or a class for expanded clones.

>-|-|TRBV7-9|TRBJ2-1
TGTGCCAGCAGCTTATTCAGGGGTCTTGTACGGTACAATGAGCAGTTCTTC
CASSLFRGLVRYNEQFF
>-|-|TRBV11-3|TRBJ2-1
TGTGCCAGCAGCTTAGAAGGGAGCATTGTTGGGGATGAGCAGTTCTTC
CASSLEGSIVGDEQFF
>-|-|TRBV15|TRBJ2-5
TGTGCCACCAGCAGAGACAAGACAGGCCAAGAGACCCAGTACTTC
CATSRDKTGQETQYF
>-|-|TRBV6-1|TRBJ2-4
TGTGCCAGCATGGACCCTACCAGGGCCCAAAACATTCAGTACTTC
CASMDPTRAQNIQYF
>-|-|TRBV4-3|TRBJ2-1
TGCGCCAGCAGCCAAGATACGTACAGGTACAATGAGCAGTTCTTC
CASSQDTYRYNEQFF
>TRBD1|once|TRBV7-7|TRBJ2-7
TGTGCCAGCAGCTTGAGGACAGGGGGGTTCTACGAGCAGTACTTC
CASSLRTGGFYEQYF
>TRBD2|-|TRBV5-6|TRBJ2-5
TGTGCCAGCAGGCAAGGACTAGCGGAGTACTTC
CASRQGLAEYF
>-|-|TRBV19|TRBJ1-2
TGTGCCAGTAGTGGATCAGGGGCGCGGGGCTACACCTTC
CASSGSGARGYTF
>-|-|TRBV28|TRBJ1-4
TGTGCCAGCAGTTCGCCGGGAACCTCTAATGAAAAACTGTTTTTT
CASSSPGTSNEKLFF
>-|-|TRBV6-9|TRBJ1-5
TGTGCCAGCACCGGAACGGCCGCGGATCAGCCCCAGCATTTT
CASTGTAADQPQHF
>TRBD1|once|TRBV29-1|TRBJ1-1
TGCAGCGTCGATCCCACCGGGACAGGGAGTGAAGCTTTCTTT
CSVDPTGTGSEAFF
>TRBD1|-|TRBV7-2|TRBJ1-1
TGTGCCAGCAGCATAGACAGGGGGTCGGGGACTGAAGCTTTCTTT
CASSIDRGSGTEAFF
>-|few|TRBV7-2|TRBJ1-2
TGTGCCAGCAGCTTAGAGAGCGTCAGTGACTCCTATGGCTACACCTTC
CASSLESVSDSYGYTF
>TRBD2|few|TRBV28|TRBJ2-7
TGTGCCAGCAGTCTCCTGGCGGGGGTCTACGAGCAGTACTTC
CASSLLAGVYEQYF
>TRBD2|-|TRBV27|TRBJ2-1
TGTGCCAGCAGTTCCCTAGCGGGATATGGAAATGAGCAGTTCTTC
CASSSLAGYGNEQFF
>-|once|TRBV23-1|TRBJ2-1
TGCGCCAGCAGTCGAACTCAGGGGTTCCACAATGAGCAGTTCTTC
CASSRTQGFHNEQFF
>TRBD1|-|TRBV6-1|TRBJ2-3
TGTGCCAGCAGGAGGCAGGGGGCGGCAGATACGCAGTATTTT
CASRRQGAADTQYF
>-|-|TRBV7-6|TRBJ2-7
TGTGCCAGCAGCCCAGTGGGGGACACGGTCTACGAGCAGTACTTC
CASSPVGDTVYEQYF
>TRBD1|-|TRBV6-5|TRBJ2-7
TGTGCCAGCAGGAACAGGGGGCAAGACGAGCAGTACTTC
CASRNRGQDEQYF
>-|-|TRBV9|TRBJ1-6
TGTGCCAGCAGCCGAAGCGGGACGGGACTTGGAAGGCCCCTCCACTTT
CASSRSGTGLGRPLHF
>-|-|TRBV20-1|TRBJ2-7
TGCAGTGCCCCGGACAGTTACGAGCAGTACTTC
CSAPDSYEQYF
>TRBD2|-|TRBV7-2|TRBJ2-3
TGTGCCAGCAGCTTAGGGCCCCTGGGCGGGAGGGCATATACGCAGTATTTT
CASSLGPLGGRAYTQYF
>-|-|TRBV7-3|TRBJ2-1
TGTGCCAGCAGCTCGGACGGGCCGGGGAGTGAGCAGTTCTTC
CASSSDGPGSEQFF
>-|-|TRBV5-8|TRBJ2-3
TGTGCCAGCAGCTCCCGACTCGGCCCCACAGATACGCAGTATTTT
CASSSRLGPTDTQYF
>-|-|TRBV19|TRBJ2-5
TGTGCCAGTAGTATCCCTCGAGAGACCCAGTACTTC
CASSIPRETQYF
>TRBD2|-|TRBV5-4|TRBJ2-1
TGTGCCAGCAGCTTGGCCGGAACTAGCGGCTACAATGAGCAGTTCTTC
CASSLAGTSGYNEQFF
>-|once|TRBV15|TRBJ1-1
TGTGCCACCAGCAGAGCCCCCGGGACACCAAACACTGAAGCTTTCTTT
CATSRAPGTPNTEAFF
>TRBD1|once|TRBV28|TRBJ2-7
TGTGCCAGCAGTCTACCGGGACAGGGTCGCTACGAGCAGTACTTC
CASSLPGQGRYEQYF
>TRBD2|-|TRBV9|TRBJ2-1
TGTGCCAGCAGCGTACCCCCCCTAGGGACTAGTATCGATGAGCAGTTCTTC
CASSVPPLGTSIDEQFF
>TRBD1|-|TRBV5-8|TRBJ2-5
TGTGCCAGCAGCTTGGGGGGGACAGACCAAGAGACCCAGTACTTC
CASSLGGTDQETQYF
>-|few|TRBV6-1|TRBJ2-6
TGTGCCAGCAGTGAACAAAACTCTGGGGCCAACGTCCTGACTTTC
CASSEQNSGANVLTF
>-|-|TRBV28|TRBJ2-1
TGTGCCAGCAGTACCGGGAAAAACGGCGGGAATGAGCAGTTCTTC
CASSTGKNGGNEQFF
>-|-|TRBV27|TRBJ1-2
TGTGCCAGCAGTTTTATCCGGGGAAATGGCTACACCTTC
CASSFIRGNGYTF
>-|-|TRBV30|TRBJ1-3
TGTGCCTGGAGTGTACAAAAACACTCTGGAAACACCATATATTTT
CAWSVQKHSGNTIYF
>TRBD1|-|TRBV5-1|TRBJ1-2
TGCGCCAGCAGTCAGGGACAGCCCCAATATAACTATGGCTACACCTTC
CASSQGQPQYNYGYTF
>-|-|TRBV5-8|TRBJ1-4
TGTGCCAGCAGCTTGGGAGGCTCCCCCGAAAAACTGTTTTTT
CASSLGGSPEKLFF
>TRBD1|-|TRBV27|TRBJ2-7
TGTGCCAGCAGTTCACCGGGGACAGGGGGCGCCGAGCAGTACTTC
CASSSPGTGGAEQYF
>TRBD2|-|TRBV5-1|TRBJ2-7
TGCGCCAGCAGCTTGGCCCCTAGCGGGGTGGGCGAGCAGTACTTC
CASSLAPSGVGEQYF
>-|once|TRBV4-2|TRBJ1-1
TGTGCCAGCAGCCAAGACAGGGGAAGCCCTGAAGCTTTCTTT
CASSQDRGSPEAFF
>TRBD1|-|TRBV19|TRBJ1-6
TGTGCCAGTAGTCCACTAACAGGGGGTAATTCACCCCTCCACTTT
CASSPLTGGNSPLHF
>TRBD2|-|TRBV2|TRBJ2-2
TGTGCCAGCAGTGCCAGCGGGGGGAGCACCGGGGAGCTGTTTTTT
CASSASGGSTGELFF
>-|-|TRBV25-1|TRBJ2-7
TGTGCCAGCAGTGACGGTGGGCAGAGATACGAGCAGTACTTC
CASSDGGQRYEQYF
>-|-|TRBV7-2|TRBJ2-1
TGTGCCAGCAGCTATCGGGACTTCGTAAATGAGCAGTTCTTC
CASSYRDFVNEQFF
>TRBD2|-|TRBV7-2|TRBJ2-2
TGTGCCAGCAGCAAGGGACTAGCGGGAGCCACGTGGGCCGGGGAGCTGTTTTTT
CASSKGLAGATWAGELFF
>TRBD2|-|TRBV4-1|TRBJ2-3
TGCGCCAGCAGCCGAGTGCCTAGCGGGAGGGCCCGTCCAACAGATACGCAGTATTTT
CASSRVPSGRARPTDTQYF